Included here is one T cell receptor (beta chain) sequence, with context. The specificity of this receptor is unknown. Per-base qualities were not stored, and no clone one base away is much larger. The CDR3 regions of human TCRbeta chains were analyzed by immunosequencing. Processing in the source paper ran as follows. TCRs in the repertoires were compared against a reference library of SARS-CoV-2-specific TCRs that had been generated with the MIRA antigen-specificity platform. Breadth meant the fraction of unique TCRs that were SARS-CoV-2-associated, whereas depth meant the fraction of total T cells that were SARS-CoV-2-associated. Using the MIRA data, each spike-specific TCR was assigned both to the spike region to which the TCR was reactive and to a CD4 or CD8 class. Log10-transformed breadth and depth values were compared by one-way ANOVA with Sidak's multiple comparisons tests. This immuneACCESS table, as held by TCRdb, lists in-frame sequences with V and J called but not all clones. Of the missing ones, under half trace to an unresolved V gene in checked studies; the others have no known cause. The DNA gave D and trimming, while V, J and clone size come from that table. Across this sample there are approximately 200,000 clones, with roughly nine tenths seen only once. The ten biggest clones cover roughly 3.5% of the sample.

From cysteine to phenylalanine, the CDR3 is 11 amino acids long. Only CDR3 DNA is held: 33 bases, read in frame from base 1. CDR1 is given as SGHRS and CDR2 as YFSETQ, both from the germline V gene. The V end loses 4 bases and the J end loses 3 bases, and a stretch of 5 bases separates them. This entry comes from a study of T cell responses to AZD1222 COVID-19 vaccine (dated by TCRdb to the early 2020s). With regard to the full study: A total of about 230 trial participants underwent TCR sequencing, of whom about 210 received two doses of AZD1222 and about 25 received two doses of the MenACWY control vaccine. Trial participants were enrolled by age into 18-55, 56-69 and 70-plus year subgroups, with around 140, 26 and 57 TCR-sequenced participants respectively. Study-wide findings and limitations: Reportedly, almost half of the unique spike-specific TCRs recognized epitopes lying outside the regions that are mutated in the B.1.351 and B.1.1.7 variants. Participants were mostly white British and included more females than males, and it was suggested by the authors that clonal diversity may have been underestimated. A significant rise in spike-specific TCR breadth and depth was observed after two AZD1222 doses relative to day 0 and relative to MenACWY recipients. No day 14 peak-response samples were available, so repertoires were characterized only after the peak T cell response. In the small 56-69-year group, the increase in depth fell short of significance, most likely because of low power. CD4 TCRs associated with the vaccine covered the entire spike protein, and the dominant responses were in regions 160-218 and 743-854. Only a handful of AZD1222 recipients were SARS-CoV-2 seropositive at baseline, limiting conclusions about previously exposed vaccinees.

In light of the paper, this sample's time point label describes: about 28 days (+/-7) after the second vaccine dose. AZD1222 recipients with second doses at about 4 weeks or about 12 weeks were pooled, because spike-specific TCR depth and breadth did not differ between schedules. Vaccinee samples were obtained from the UK trials COV001 and COV002, which included a single-blind randomized controlled phase 2/3 trial of AZD1222 (ChAdOx1 nCoV-19) in healthy adults. For TCRbeta chain sequencing, PBMC samples were collected from trial participants at day 0 and at day 28 after the second dose. The receptor comes from an adult who received the AZD1222 COVID-19 vaccine. The material sequenced was peripheral blood, taken 28 days after the second AZD1222 dose. Recombination linked TRBV5-1 to TRBJ2-7, with the D gene not clear enough to name. The CDR3 reads CASSDGYEQYF. The bases are TGCGCCAGCAGCGACGGCTACGAGCAGTACTTC.